Listed below are T cell receptor beta chains from one sample, sequenced in a study of OX40 agonist ivuxolimab in advanced cancers. Produced via immunoSEQ multiplex PCR; TCRdb's table is partial and in-frame only. The sample shows 90,000 or so clones, 90% to 95% of them seen only once. The starting material was CD4+ or CD8+ T cells sorted from blood, obtained in a trial of the OX40 agonist ivuxolimab. These receptors all stem from an adult with an advanced solid tumor such as melanoma, head and neck, liver or kidney cancer. CDR3s include the opening cysteine and the closing phenylalanine or tryptophan. A D gene is named only where the DNA matches it firmly. The size entry is marked missing in some rows and otherwise reads once, few, many or a size class.

clone size	J gene	V gene	CDR3 length	D gene	CDR3 DNA	CDR3 protein
.	TRBJ2-3	TRBV9	13	.	TGTGCCAGCAGCGTAACGGTCATCAATACGCAGTATTTT	CASSVTVINTQYF
.	TRBJ1-4	TRBV5-4	17	TRBD1	TGTGCCAGCAGCGTACAGGGGCGGCCGACGACTAATGAAAAACTGTTTTTT	CASSVQGRPTTNEKLFF
.	TRBJ2-7	TRBV6-5	16	TRBD2	TGTGCCAGCAGTTACTCCTCTAGCGGGAAGGGGTACGAGCAGTACTTC	CASSYSSSGKGYEQYF
.	TRBJ2-5	TRBV11-2	14	TRBD2	TGTGCCAGCAGCTTCGGGACTACACAAGAGACCCAGTACTTC	CASSFGTTQETQYF
.	TRBJ2-7	TRBV29-1	12	.	TGCAGCGTCCGACAGACCGCCTACGAGCAGTACTTC	CSVRQTAYEQYF
.	TRBJ2-7	TRBV7-2	15	.	TGTGCCAGCAGCTTATTCACGGGGACCTCCTACGAGCAGTACTTC	CASSLFTGTSYEQYF
.	TRBJ2-7	TRBV5-4	15	TRBD2	TGTGCCAGCAGCTTCAGCGGGAGGAACTCCTACGAGCAGTACTTC	CASSFSGRNSYEQYF
few	TRBJ1-3	TRBV19	15	.	TGTGCCAGTAGTACGTTACAGAGCTCTGGAAACACCATATATTTT	CASSTLQSSGNTIYF
.	TRBJ2-2	TRBV30	16	.	TGTGCCTGGAGTCCAGCTTCCCGACCGAACACCGGGGAGCTGTTTTTT	CAWSPASRPNTGELFF
.	TRBJ1-4	TRBV2	12	.	TGTGCCAGCAGTGAAATGGACGAAAAACTGTTTTTT	CASSEMDEKLFF
.	TRBJ1-6	TRBV5-6	13	.	TGTGCCAGCAGGGGCAGCGATAATTCACCCCTCCACTTT	CASRGSDNSPLHF
.	TRBJ1-3	TRBV9	15	.	TGTGCCAGCAGCGTCGGCGACCTGGGAGGAAACACCATATATTTT	CASSVGDLGGNTIYF
.	TRBJ1-2	TRBV18	17	TRBD1	TGTGCCAGCTCACCGAACTGGGGGACAGGGAAAAACTATGGCTACACCTTC	CASSPNWGTGKNYGYTF
.	TRBJ2-7	TRBV28	14	.	TGTGCCAGCAGTTTTAGCGTTAGCTCCTACGAGCAGTACTTC	CASSFSVSSYEQYF
.	TRBJ2-7	TRBV7-2	16	.	TGTGCCAGCAGCTCTAGCTTTTGGGGCCCTAAGTACGAGCAGTACTTC	CASSSSFWGPKYEQYF
.	TRBJ2-1	TRBV7-2	14	.	TGTGCCAGCAGCTCGTATGCCTCACACAATGAGCAGTTCTTC	CASSSYASHNEQFF
once	TRBJ2-1	TRBV18	14	.	TGTGCCAGCTCACCCCCAAATGAGAACAATGAGCAGTTCTTC	CASSPPNENNEQFF
.	TRBJ2-1	TRBV7-9	14	.	TGTGCCAGCAGCTTAGACCTAGTGGGCAATGAGCAGTTCTTC	CASSLDLVGNEQFF
.	TRBJ2-5	TRBV4-3	14	.	TGCGCCAGCAGCCAAGAGCTGGGGAGCGAGACCCAGTACTTC	CASSQELGSETQYF
.	TRBJ2-2	TRBV7-9	15	.	TGTGCCAGCACCATATACCCAACGAACACCGGGGAGCTGTTTTTT	CASTIYPTNTGELFF
once	TRBJ2-7	TRBV9	14	TRBD2	TGTGCCAGCAGCGTCGGGGGACTAGCGAACGAGCAGTACTTC	CASSVGGLANEQYF
.	TRBJ2-4	TRBV23-1	16	.	TGCGCCAGCAGTCAATCTCCCTCACGCCCCAAAAACATTCAGTACTTC	CASSQSPSRPKNIQYF
.	TRBJ2-2	TRBV28	16	TRBD2	TGTGCCAGCACCGGGACTAGCGGGATCTTCACCGGGGAGCTGTTTTTT	CASTGTSGIFTGELFF
once	TRBJ1-4	TRBV7-9	14	TRBD1	TGTGCCAGCAGCCGGGACAGGGGGGGTGAAAAACTGTTTTTT	CASSRDRGGEKLFF
.	TRBJ2-6	TRBV5-4	17	.	TGTGCCAGCAGCTTGGACCGACGCCGCTCTGGGGCCAACGTCCTGACTTTC	CASSLDRRRSGANVLTF
once	TRBJ2-1	TRBV5-1	19	.	TGCGCCAGCAGCTTTTTAAATACCGGGACACAGGGCCCCTACAATGAGCAGTTCTTC	CASSFLNTGTQGPYNEQFF
.	TRBJ2-3	TRBV7-2	15	TRBD2	TGTGCCAGCAGCTCTAGCGGGGCTAGCACAGATACGCAGTATTTT	CASSSSGASTDTQYF
.	TRBJ2-4	TRBV5-4	13	TRBD1	TGTGCCAGCAGCGTAGACAGGGCTAACATTCAGTACTTC	CASSVDRANIQYF
.	TRBJ2-3	TRBV6-4	12	.	TGTGCCAGCAGTGACGGCTTCCCCCCCATGTATTTT	CASSDGFPPMYF